Here is one TCR beta chain with its context. Profiling relied on immunoSEQ multiplex PCR, and the TCRdb table lists in-frame clones only, not all of them. Among tens of thousands of clones, about 89% were seen once, and the ten largest hold around 16%. The source of the sample is a study of blood T cell repertoires in COVID-19. Per germline, CDR1 SGHKS and CDR2 YYEKEE (reference sequence). This CDR3 region has 14 residues. V shed 3 bases, J shed 6 bases, and the junction held 5 bases outside the gene matches. The J gene is TRBJ1-2, the V gene TRBV5-5; 10 bases match TRBD1. The sequence was obtained from a young woman in a cohort sampled during active COVID-19. Sequencing was performed on peripheral blood. CDR3 coding DNA: TGTGCCAGCAGCTCCGCCGGGACAGGGGATGGCTACACCTTC. Protein: CASSSAGTGDGYTF.